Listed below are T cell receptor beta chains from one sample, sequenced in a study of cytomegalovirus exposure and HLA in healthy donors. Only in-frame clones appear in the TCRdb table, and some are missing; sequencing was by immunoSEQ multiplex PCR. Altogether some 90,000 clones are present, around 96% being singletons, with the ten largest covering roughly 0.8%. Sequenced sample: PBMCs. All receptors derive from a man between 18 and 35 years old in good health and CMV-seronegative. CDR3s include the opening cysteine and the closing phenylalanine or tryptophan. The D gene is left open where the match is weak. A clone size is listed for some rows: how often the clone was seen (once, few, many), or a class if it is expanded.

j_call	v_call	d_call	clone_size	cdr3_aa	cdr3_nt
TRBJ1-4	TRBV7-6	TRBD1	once	CASSLSYARQGEEKLFF	TGTGCCAGCAGCTTATCGTACGCCCGGCAGGGGGAGGAAAAACTGTTTTTT
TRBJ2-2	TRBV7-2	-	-	CASRPPGLNTGELFF	TGTGCCAGCAGGCCCCCGGGACTGAACACCGGGGAGCTGTTTTTT
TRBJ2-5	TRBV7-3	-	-	CASSSGLMETQYF	TGTGCCAGCAGCTCAGGACTTATGGAGACCCAGTACTTC
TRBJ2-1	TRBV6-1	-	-	CATYRVSYNEQFF	TGTGCCACCTACAGGGTCTCCTACAATGAGCAGTTCTTC
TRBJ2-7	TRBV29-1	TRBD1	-	CSVEDGTGGTYEQYF	TGCAGCGTTGAAGACGGGACAGGGGGCACCTACGAGCAGTACTTC
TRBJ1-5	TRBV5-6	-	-	CASSKGQGNQPQHF	TGTGCCAGCAGTAAGGGGCAGGGCAATCAGCCCCAGCATTTT
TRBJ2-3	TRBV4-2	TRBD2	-	CASSPLTSGSTTDTQYF	TGTGCCAGCAGCCCGTTGACTAGCGGGAGCACCACAGATACGCAGTATTTT
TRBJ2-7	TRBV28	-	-	CASSLRGRSYEQYF	TGTGCCAGCAGTCTGCGGGGCCGCTCCTACGAGCAGTACTTC
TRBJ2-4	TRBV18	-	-	CASSPPTASWSVDIQYF	TGTGCCAGCTCACCACCGACCGCAAGTTGGAGTGTGGACATTCAGTACTTC
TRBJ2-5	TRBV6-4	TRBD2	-	CASSALADQETQYF	TGTGCCAGCAGCGCACTAGCGGACCAAGAGACCCAGTACTTC
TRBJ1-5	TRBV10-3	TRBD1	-	CAISEGDRSNQPQHF	TGTGCCATCAGTGAGGGGGACAGGAGCAATCAGCCCCAGCATTTT
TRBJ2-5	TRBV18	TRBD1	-	CASSPPETGQETQYF	TGTGCCAGCTCACCACCGGAGACAGGGCAAGAGACCCAGTACTTC
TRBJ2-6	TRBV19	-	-	CASTPRTPSGANVLTF	TGTGCCAGTACCCCCAGGACTCCCTCTGGGGCCAACGTCCTGACTTTC
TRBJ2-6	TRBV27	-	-	CASSLRGTSSGANVLTF	TGTGCCAGCAGTTTACGGGGAACTAGCTCTGGGGCCAACGTCCTGACTTTC
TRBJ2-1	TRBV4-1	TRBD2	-	CASSRLARAYNEQFF	TGCGCCAGCAGCCGACTAGCGCGGGCCTACAATGAGCAGTTCTTC
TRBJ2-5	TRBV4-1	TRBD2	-	CASSQAPPETSGRVHQETQYF	TGCGCCAGCAGCCAAGCCCCCCCGGAAACTAGCGGGAGGGTCCACCAAGAGACCCAGTACTTC
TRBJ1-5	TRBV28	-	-	CAIGEGGSNQPQHF	TGTGCCATCGGGGAGGGGGGCAGCAATCAGCCCCAGCATTTT
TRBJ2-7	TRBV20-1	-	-	CSAATAYEQYF	TGCAGTGCAGCGACCGCGTACGAGCAGTACTTC